Listed here are 27 T cell receptor beta chains from one sample, sequenced in a study of T cell responses to AZD1222 COVID-19 vaccine. Data came from immunoSEQ multiplex PCR; TCRdb stores just in-frame clones and leaves some out. The data contain under 200,000 clones, more than 75% of them singletons. The material was peripheral blood, obtained on day 0 of AZD1222 vaccination. These receptors were collected from an adult in good health.

This chain uses TRBV7-8 with TRBJ1-2; D unclear. With 7 bases removed from V and 0 bases from J, the gap between germline ends came to 12 bases. The CDR3 contains 14 residues. Germline CDR1 reads SGHVS; CDR2 reads FQNEAQ. For the CDR3, the DNA is TGTGCCAGCAACGACGGCGGAGCTAACTATGGCTACACCTTC. Its protein product is CASNDGGANYGYTF.

J is TRBJ1-1 and V is TRBV9; 10 bases line up with TRBD1. Germline V gene lookup returns CDR1 SGDLS and CDR2 YYNGEE. This CDR3 has 14 residues. After removal of 4 bases from V and 7 bases from J, the junction contained 7 bases not matched to a gene. Here the CDR3 DNA reads TGTGCCAGCAGCCGACCGGGACAGGGGAGTGAAGCTTTCTTT. This codes for CASSRPGQGSEAFF.

The rearrangement joins TRBV6-6 to TRBJ2-2; weak D call: TRBD1 (6 bases). Germline CDR1 and CDR2: MNHNY and SVGAGI (reference sequence). The CDR3 sequence is 16 residues long. The V gene lost 1 base and the J gene lost 5 bases, with 14 bases spanning the gap. Written as DNA, the CDR3 is TGTGCCAGCAGTTACTGGCCGAAAACAGGGACCGGGGAGCTGTTTTTT. Protein product: CASSYWPKTGTGELFF.

This clone occurred once. The genes are TRBV11-2 and TRBJ1-3; TRBD1 aligns across 7 bases. CDR3 size: 19 residues. V trimming: 1 base; J trimming: 0 bases; junction bases outside the gene matches: 12. Germline-derived CDR1 and CDR2 are SGHAT and FQNNGV. The CDR3 DNA follows: TGTGCCAGCAGCTTAGCCCTGGGGGAACAGGGGTACTCTGGAAACACCATATATTTT. It encodes CASSLALGEQGYSGNTIYF.

The chain joins TRBV7-6 to TRBJ2-2; 7 bases line up with TRBD1. CDR3 length: 16 residues. Unmatched junction bases numbered 9, after V lost 2 bases and J lost 6 bases. CDR1 SGHVS and CDR2 FNYEAQ come from the germline V gene. DNA for the CDR3: TGTGCCAGCAGCTTAAATTCCGGGACAGTTGCCGGGGAGCTGTTTTTT. Translation gives CASSLNSGTVAGELFF. The entire variable domain, with the rest obtained from reference TRBV7-6 and TRBJ2-2, is as follows: GAGVSQSPRYKVTKRGQDVALRCDPISGHVSLYWYRQALGQGPEFLTYFNYEAQQDKSGLPNDRFSAERPEGSISTLTIQRTEQRDSAMYRCASSLNSGTVAGELFFGEGSRLTVL.

This chain uses TRBV9 with TRBJ1-2; D not resolved. V lost 0 bases and J lost 4, with 13 bases in between. The CDR3 is 15 residues long. The germline CDR1 and CDR2 sequences are SGDLS and YYNGEE. This CDR3 is CASSVDFSVLYGYTF. For the CDR3, the DNA is TGTGCCAGCAGCGTAGATTTTTCAGTGCTCTATGGCTACACCTTC.

The chain joins TRBV29-1 to TRBJ2-7; 10 nucleotides align to TRBD1. This CDR3 spans 16 amino acids. The V segment lost 3 bases and the J segment 3 bases; nucleotides outside the gene matches: 11. Germline assignment: CDR1 SQVTM and CDR2 ANQGSEA. CDR3 in DNA: TGCAGCGTTGAGGGGGAGCCGGGACAGGGGTACTACGAGCAGTACTTC. This sequence encodes CSVEGEPGQGYYEQYF.

The chain links TRBV3-1 (or the pseudogene TRBV3-2) to TRBJ2-7; D unclear. Deletions cut 1 base from V and 4 bases from J, with 5 bases between. Germline V gives CDR1 LGHDT, CDR2 YNNKEL (reference sequence). This CDR3 comprises 12 residues. Written as DNA, the CDR3 is TGTGCCAGCAGCCAAGTTGGTTACGAGCAGTACTTC. Its translation: CASSQVGYEQYF.

The rearrangement links TRBV6-2 or TRBV6-3 to TRBJ2-3; 8 bases fit TRBD2. The V gene's germline CDR1 is MNHEY and CDR2 SVGEGT. With V trimmed by 2 bases and J by 1 base, 20 bases remained unmatched. This CDR3 spans 21 amino acids. The CDR3, as DNA: TGTGCCAGCAGTTACCCGGGCCCGATAGCGGGAAACGTGGCCCGCACAGATACGCAGTATTTT. Residues: CASSYPGPIAGNVARTDTQYF.

This clone was observed once. The chain couples TRBV19 to TRBJ2-3; 15 bases fit TRBD2. Trimming cost V 4 bases and J 5 bases; bases outside gene matches: 4. This CDR3 has 16 amino acids. The V gene's germline CDR1 is LNHDA and CDR2 SQIVND (reference sequence). The CDR3 is CASSTGLAGGLDTQYF. CDR3 in DNA: TGTGCCAGTAGTACCGGACTAGCGGGAGGGCTAGATACGCAGTATTTT.

The V and J genes are TRBV10-3 and TRBJ2-7, with TRBD1 identical over 12 bases. Germline V gene data show CDR1 as ENHRY and CDR2 as SYGVKD. The CDR3 is 14 residues long. V lost 11 bases and J lost 7; bases outside the gene matches: 12. CDR3 sequence reads: CASDRDRGLGEQYF. CDR3 DNA: TGTGCCTCGGACCGGGACAGGGGGCTGGGGGAGCAGTACTTC.

J is TRBJ2-7 and V is TRBV21-1; TRBD1 reflects the table's D call only, with no check against the DNA. TRBV21-1 has pseudogene status. The CDR3 has 19 amino acids. CDR3 nucleotide sequence: TGTGCCAGCAGCAAAGCCCTACATCCCGGGACAGAGAGCTCCTACGAGCAGTACTTC. This codes for CASSKALHPGTESSYEQYF.

V usage is TRBV6-4 and J usage is TRBJ2-2; no clear D gene. The CDR3 loop spans 17 amino acids. Germline assignment: CDR1 MRHNA and CDR2 SNTAGT. V lost 0 bases to trimming and J lost 6 bases, with 17 bases between them. The CDR3 nucleotides are TGTGCCAGCAGTGACTCGCAAGGGTTCCGAAGCCCCGGGGAGCTGTTTTTT. This encodes CASSDSQGFRSPGELFF.

The genes are TRBV23-1 and TRBJ2-4; D might be TRBD1 (7 bases). TRBV23-1 is known as an ORF, though its function is uncertain. The CDR3 covers 15 residues. Trimming stripped 8 bases from V and 0 bases from J, with 14 bases between. CDR3 sequence reads: CASPTGEVAKNIQYF. The CDR3 bases are TGCGCCAGCCCTACAGGGGAGGTAGCCAAAAACATTCAGTACTTC.

This clone has only a few counts. The chain combines TRBV5-6 with TRBJ2-2; D is uncertain. Between the trimmed V and J ends, which lost 0 bases and 10 bases, there was a span of 13 bases. The CDR3 has 14 residues. CDR1 SGHDT and CDR2 YYEEEE come from the germline V gene. CDR3 in amino acids: CASSLAIHSAELFF. The CDR3 bases are TGTGCCAGCAGCTTGGCTATACATTCGGCGGAGCTGTTTTTT.

The chain is built from TRBV11-1 and TRBJ2-2, with D tentatively TRBD2 (5 bases). The CDR3 runs 14 residues. The V end lost 1 base, the J end lost 7 bases, and 10 bases lay between the germline ends. Germline V gene lookup returns CDR1 SGHAT and CDR2 FQDESV (reference sequence). The CDR3 region is CASSLVRGLGELFF. The CDR3 DNA sequence: TGTGCCAGCAGCTTAGTACGAGGGCTCGGGGAGCTGTTTTTT.

The rearrangement uses TRBV12-1 and TRBJ1-2. TRBV12-1 is noted as a pseudogene. This CDR3 is built from 16 residues. CDR3 DNA: TGTGCCAGCAGCTTTGCGGCCCCCCTAACTAACTATGGCTACACCTTC. This sequence encodes CASSFAAPLTNYGYTF.

The chain links TRBV9 to TRBJ2-6; TRBD1 aligns across 7 bases. Germline values: CDR1 SGDLS, CDR2 YYNGEE. The CDR3 covers 18 residues. V lost 4 bases, J lost 0 bases, and 10 bases stayed unmatched. CDR3 in amino acids: CASSLTGTVDSGANVLTF. The CDR3 region has the DNA TGTGCCAGCAGCCTCACCGGGACAGTTGACTCTGGGGCCAACGTCCTGACTTTC.

The V and J genes are TRBV24-1 and TRBJ2-3, with TRBD1 identical over 8 bases. V trimming: 4 bases; J trimming: 3 bases; junction bases outside the gene matches: 11. The CDR3 totals 17 residues. The germline V gene has CDR1 KGHDR and CDR2 SFDVKD. The CDR3 here is CATSDAIGQGWTDTQYF. DNA of the CDR3: TGTGCCACCAGTGACGCGATTGGACAGGGCTGGACAGATACGCAGTATTTT.

V usage is TRBV5-5 and J usage is TRBJ1-1; D may be TRBD1 (5 bases). The CDR3 length is 13 residues. V lost 4 bases and J 10 bases, leaving 17 bases between the germline ends. Germline CDR1 and CDR2: SGHKS and YYEKEE (reference sequence). The CDR3 DNA is TGTGCCAGCAGCCCCGGGGCAGGGCGTGGAGCTTTCTTT. Translation: CASSPGAGRGAFF.

This chain joins TRBV6-1 and TRBJ2-7, with D uncertain. The CDR3 has 13 residues. Trimming left V 1 base short and J 1 base short, with 5 bases between. Germline V CDR1 and CDR2: MNHNS, SASEGT. Here the CDR3 reads CASSEDSSYEQYF. CDR3 bases: TGTGCCAGCAGTGAAGACAGTTCCTACGAGCAGTACTTC.

The DNA for the CDR3 is TGTGCCAGTAGTATCCCCGGGGGGGCGAACACCGGGGAGCTGTTTTTT. Its translation is CASSIPGGANTGELFF. The chain uses TRBV19 and TRBJ2-2; TRBD2 aligns across 8 bases. This CDR3 is 16 amino acids long. J lost 0 bases, V lost 3 bases, and 3 bases had no gene match. The germline V gene has CDR1 LNHDA and CDR2 SQIVND (reference sequence).

This chain connects TRBV6-2 or TRBV6-3 to TRBJ1-1; D not certain. Between the trimmed V and J ends, which lost 0 bases and 4 bases, there was a span of 15 bases. This CDR3 is 16 amino acids long. In germline, CDR1 is MNHEY, CDR2 SVGEGT. This CDR3 is CASSYSIITRSTEAFF. The CDR3 DNA reads as TGTGCCAGCAGTTACTCGATTATTACGAGGAGCACTGAAGCTTTCTTT.

CDR3: CASSPWRGGQGANEQFF. CDR3 nucleotide sequence: TGTGCCAGCAGTCCATGGAGAGGGGGACAGGGGGCCAATGAGCAGTTCTTC. This chain connects TRBV28 to TRBJ2-1, with TRBD1 matching 12 bases. This CDR3 region has 17 residues. Germline loops: CDR1 MDHEN, CDR2 SYDVKM. J lost 6 bases, V lost 5 bases, and 11 bases had no gene match.

This rearrangement joins TRBV5-6 to TRBJ1-1, with 7 bases lining up with TRBD1. J lost 3 bases, V lost 1 base, and 12 bases had no gene match. Germline CDR1 is SGHDT and CDR2 is YYEEEE. The CDR3 runs 17 residues. The CDR3 DNA sequence: TGTGCCAGCAGCTTGTTGTGGACAGGCGGGTTAGACACTGAAGCTTTCTTT. Residues: CASSLLWTGGLDTEAFF.

V gene TRBV18 combines with J gene TRBJ2-3, with 9 bases matching TRBD1. V shed 5 bases and J 2 bases; nucleotides not matched to a gene: 11. The length of the CDR3 is 17 residues. The germline V gene encodes CDR1 KGHSH and CDR2 LQKENI. The CDR3 loop is CASSSNPGQGVTDTQYF. The CDR3 DNA reads as TGTGCCAGCTCATCAAATCCGGGACAGGGAGTCACAGATACGCAGTATTTT. Variable domain in full (rest from reference TRBV18 and TRBJ2-3): NAGVMQNPRHLVRRRGQEARLRCSPMKGHSHVYWYRQLPEEGLKFMVYLQKENIIDESGMPKERFSAEFPKEGPSILRIQQVVRGDSAAYFCASSSNPGQGVTDTQYFGPGTRLTVL.

CDR3 sequence: CASSPKSLAVAQYF. In DNA form, the CDR3 reads TGTGCCAGCAGCCCCAAATCACTAGCGGTAGCCCAGTACTTC. V and J are TRBV28 and TRBJ2-5, with 8 positions matching TRBD2. CDR3 length: 14 amino acids. The junction had 12 bases not matched to a gene; V was cut back by 6 bases and J by 9 bases. Germline V lookup: CDR1 MDHEN, CDR2 SYDVKM.